This entry concerns a single T cell receptor (beta chain). The antigen this receptor binds is unknown. Base qualities are not recorded, but no much larger clone differs from it by a single base. These data originate in a study of blood T cell repertoires in COVID-19 (dated by TCRdb to between 2020 and 2021). The study in broad terms: Samples from collaborators originated in the United States, Italy and Spain and spanned both the acute and convalescent phases of COVID-19. The prospective study material was composed of cDNA or gDNA derived from T cells, B-cell-depleted T cells, or PBMCs. The repertoires were released in a freely available public database meant as a resource for research on the immune response to SARS-CoV-2. Nearly every sample came with metadata listing a de-identified subject ID, COVID-19 status, age in years and sex. Samples were obtained from the ongoing ImmuneRACE study (first 160 participants) and from roughly 1,300 subjects provided by 6 global collaborators. HLA class I and class II types, where available, came from metadata supplied by the sample provider rather than from assay-based typing. Subjects who had been exposed to COVID-19, were actively infected with it, or had recovered from it provided the deeply sampled blood TCRbeta repertoires that made up the dataset. The paper as a whole reports these results and caveats: The quantity of clinical and demographic metadata differed by source and by participant and was supplied without curation.

CDR1 and CDR2, looked up from the germline V gene, are SGDLS and YYNGEE. Relative to germline, V is missing 2 bases and J is missing 2 bases, with 3 bases of the junction outside any gene match. There are 15 amino acids in the CDR3, from cysteine to phenylalanine inclusive. Only the CDR3 portion is preserved as DNA: 45 bases, with reading frame beginning at the first base. The immunoSEQ Assay, a bias-controlled multiplex PCR, was used to amplify TCRbeta CDR3 regions from genomic DNA. Under the source paper's analysis protocol: Within the assay, amplification of reference gene primers was used to estimate how many nucleated cells each sample contained. To quantify the absolute abundance of each unique TCRbeta CDR3 rearrangement, sequence reads were collapsed and filtered. Productive Simpson clonality was computed per sample as the square root of Simpson's diversity index over productive rearrangements. This is the immuneACCESS table as TCRdb keeps it, with only in-frame sequences that have V and J called. A part of the clones is gone; compared with another copy, unresolved V genes explain less than half, and the rest is unexplained. From that table come the V and J calls and clone size; the DNA was used to work out D and trimming. This sample holds 140,000 or so clones; roughly 84% were observed only once. The biggest ten clones account for around 9.6% of the sample.

Collaborating institutions collected whole blood in K2EDTA tubes following their own protocols. For TCRbeta analysis, collaborators shipped samples as frozen whole blood, isolated PBMCs, or DNA extracted from either of those sample types. The rearrangement combines TRBV9 with TRBJ2-7; 11 bases in between match TRBD2. This receptor was obtained from a man aged 55 to 70 with active or convalescent COVID-19. Material for sequencing was peripheral blood. The nucleotide sequence reads as follows: TGTGCCAGCAGCGTGGGACTAGCGGAGACCTACGAGCAGTACTTC. Translated, it gives CASSVGLAETYEQYF.